These T cell receptor beta chains were read from a single sample in a study of blood T cells in healthy people across ages. TCRdb redid the calling of the 5' RACE reads with MiXCR, one entry per CDR3 protein. The table lists hundreds of thousands of distinct CDR3 sequences, about half of them singletons, with less than 20% in the top ten. The specimen was blood. Receptors were obtained from a man older than 75 in good health. The CDR3 runs from the conserved cysteine through the conserved F or W. The order of the fields is CDR3 protein, CDR3 DNA, CDR3 length, V gene, clone size, J gene, D gene. D genes are given only for firm matches. Clone size is given for some rows only: seen once, a few or many times, or a class if the clone is expanded.

CDR3aa: CASVKIPGVDAGEAFF
CDR3nt: TGTGCCAGCGTAAAAATCCCGGGAGTAGATGCCGGTGAAGCTTTCTTT
len: 16
v_gene: TRBV6-2/TRBV6-3
abundance: .
j_gene: TRBJ1-1
d_gene: .

CDR3aa: CASSDAVSTDTQYF
CDR3nt: TGCGCCAGCAGCGATGCAGTAAGCACAGATACGCAGTATTTT
len: 14
v_gene: TRBV5-1
abundance: .
j_gene: TRBJ2-3
d_gene: .

CDR3aa: CASSGGLGIGELFF
CDR3nt: TGTGCCAGCAGCGGGGGACTAGGGATCGGGGAGCTGTTTTTT
len: 14
v_gene: TRBV7-3
abundance: .
j_gene: TRBJ2-2
d_gene: TRBD2

CDR3aa: CASSPGLAAHNEQFF
CDR3nt: TGTGCCAGCAGTCCGGGACTAGCGGCACACAATGAGCAGTTCTTC
len: 15
v_gene: TRBV6-5
abundance: many
j_gene: TRBJ2-1
d_gene: TRBD2

CDR3aa: CASALTGGNEKLFF
CDR3nt: TGTGCCAGCGCTTTAACGGGGGGGAATGAAAAACTGTTTTTT
len: 14
v_gene: TRBV12-3/TRBV12-4
abundance: few
j_gene: TRBJ1-4
d_gene: .

CDR3aa: CASREYGGSDYGYTF
CDR3nt: TGTGCCAGCAGGGAGTATGGGGGTTCGGACTATGGCTACACCTTC
len: 15
v_gene: TRBV12-3/TRBV12-4
abundance: few
j_gene: TRBJ1-2
d_gene: .

CDR3aa: CASSQDLGGDTQYF
CDR3nt: TGTGCCAGCAGCCAAGATCTTGGCGGGGATACGCAGTATTTT
len: 14
v_gene: TRBV14
abundance: .
j_gene: TRBJ2-3
d_gene: .

CDR3aa: CASSYQRYEQYF
CDR3nt: TGTGCCAGCAGTTACCAGCGCTACGAGCAGTACTTC
len: 12
v_gene: TRBV6-2/TRBV6-3
abundance: .
j_gene: TRBJ2-7
d_gene: .

CDR3aa: CASSRSTGAGEKLFF
CDR3nt: TGCGCCAGCAGCAGAAGCACAGGGGCCGGTGAAAAACTGTTTTTT
len: 15
v_gene: TRBV5-1
abundance: .
j_gene: TRBJ1-4
d_gene: TRBD1

CDR3aa: CASSVAGGAVADTQYF
CDR3nt: TGTGCCAGCAGCGTAGCGGGGGGGGCGGTCGCAGATACGCAGTATTTT
len: 16
v_gene: TRBV9
abundance: .
j_gene: TRBJ2-3
d_gene: TRBD2

CDR3aa: CASSQERQGSNEQFF
CDR3nt: TGCGCCAGCAGCCAAGAGAGACAGGGAAGCAATGAGCAGTTCTTC
len: 15
v_gene: TRBV4-1
abundance: .
j_gene: TRBJ2-1
d_gene: TRBD1

CDR3aa: CSVVVTDQTEQFF
CDR3nt: TGCAGCGTTGTGGTGACAGACCAAACGGAGCAGTTCTTC
len: 13
v_gene: TRBV29-1
abundance: .
j_gene: TRBJ2-1
d_gene: .

CDR3aa: CASSEELASLEQFF
CDR3nt: TGTGCCAGCAGTGAAGAGCTAGCCTCCCTTGAGCAGTTCTTC
len: 14
v_gene: TRBV6-4
abundance: .
j_gene: TRBJ2-1
d_gene: .

CDR3aa: CASSLGGRPRSTDTQYF
CDR3nt: TGCGCCAGCAGCCTCGGCGGTCGGCCCCGAAGCACAGATACGCAGTATTTT
len: 17
v_gene: TRBV5-1
abundance: .
j_gene: TRBJ2-3
d_gene: .

CDR3aa: CASSQDRSTNPRETQYF
CDR3nt: TGTGCCAGCAGCCAAGATAGGTCTACCAATCCTAGGGAGACCCAGTACTTC
len: 17
v_gene: TRBV14
abundance: .
j_gene: TRBJ2-5
d_gene: .

CDR3aa: CSVSEDRVNQPQHF
CDR3nt: TGCAGCGTTTCCGAGGACAGGGTCAATCAGCCCCAGCATTTT
len: 14
v_gene: TRBV29-1
abundance: few
j_gene: TRBJ1-5
d_gene: TRBD1

CDR3aa: CASTRGDSNSPLHF
CDR3nt: TGTGCCTCAACCCGGGGGGACAGCAATTCACCCCTCCACTTT
len: 14
v_gene: TRBV6-5
abundance: .
j_gene: TRBJ1-6
d_gene: TRBD1

CDR3aa: CASSPGGGRSETQYF
CDR3nt: TGTGCCAGCAGCCCAGGGGGCGGGAGATCGGAGACCCAGTACTTC
len: 15
v_gene: TRBV3-1
abundance: once
j_gene: TRBJ2-5
d_gene: .

CDR3aa: CASSLGGQLNEKLFF
CDR3nt: TGTGCCAGCTCACTAGGAGGACAGCTTAATGAAAAACTGTTTTTT
len: 15
v_gene: TRBV18
abundance: .
j_gene: TRBJ1-4
d_gene: .

CDR3aa: CAPSRDRQYNEQFF
CDR3nt: TGTGCCCCTTCCCGGGACAGGCAATACAATGAGCAGTTCTTC
len: 14
v_gene: TRBV7-9
abundance: few
j_gene: TRBJ2-1
d_gene: TRBD1

CDR3aa: CSARTDRPVNEKLFF
CDR3nt: TGCAGTGCCCGCACCGACAGGCCCGTTAATGAAAAACTGTTTTTT
len: 15
v_gene: TRBV20-1
abundance: .
j_gene: TRBJ1-4
d_gene: .

CDR3aa: CASSSGQRGETQYF
CDR3nt: TGTGCCAGCAGCTCGGGACAGCGCGGAGAGACCCAGTACTTC
len: 14
v_gene: TRBV12-3/TRBV12-4
abundance: .
j_gene: TRBJ2-5
d_gene: TRBD1

CDR3aa: CASSFTSGRDREQFF
CDR3nt: TGTGCCAGCAGTTTCACTAGCGGGAGGGATCGTGAGCAGTTCTTC
len: 15
v_gene: TRBV27
abundance: few
j_gene: TRBJ2-1
d_gene: TRBD2

CDR3aa: CASSYSWGHGEKLFF
CDR3nt: TGTGCCAGCAGTTACTCGTGGGGACATGGTGAAAAACTGTTTTTT
len: 15
v_gene: TRBV6-5
abundance: .
j_gene: TRBJ1-4
d_gene: .

CDR3aa: CASSQGGGFWSAYTF
CDR3nt: TGCGCCAGCAGCCAAGGCGGCGGATTTTGGTCTGCCTACACCTTC
len: 15
v_gene: TRBV4-3
abundance: .
j_gene: TRBJ1-2
d_gene: .

CDR3aa: CASILGSAGRRPSEQYF
CDR3nt: TGTGCCAGCATCCTCGGGTCAGCGGGAAGACGCCCCTCCGAGCAGTACTTC
len: 17
v_gene: TRBV28
abundance: .
j_gene: TRBJ2-7
d_gene: TRBD2

CDR3aa: CSAPRTSGRREQFF
CDR3nt: TGCAGTGCTCCAAGGACTAGCGGGAGGCGTGAGCAGTTCTTC
len: 14
v_gene: TRBV20-1
abundance: .
j_gene: TRBJ2-1
d_gene: TRBD2

CDR3aa: CASSPQGVHEKLFF
CDR3nt: TGTGCCAGCAGTCCACAGGGGGTGCATGAAAAACTGTTTTTT
len: 14
v_gene: TRBV28
abundance: .
j_gene: TRBJ1-4
d_gene: TRBD1

CDR3aa: CASSLELSGGYQETQYF
CDR3nt: TGTGCCAGCAGCTTAGAGTTGAGCGGGGGGTACCAAGAGACCCAGTACTTC
len: 17
v_gene: TRBV7-8
abundance: .
j_gene: TRBJ2-5
d_gene: TRBD2

CDR3aa: CASSTRSADTQYF
CDR3nt: TGTGCCAGCAGCACCCGGAGCGCCGATACGCAGTATTTT
len: 13
v_gene: TRBV9
abundance: few
j_gene: TRBJ2-3
d_gene: .

CDR3aa: CASSSRSGLETDTQYF
CDR3nt: TGTGCCAGCAGTTCGAGGTCTGGGTTAGAGACAGATACGCAGTATTTT
len: 16
v_gene: TRBV6-2/TRBV6-3
abundance: .
j_gene: TRBJ2-3
d_gene: .

CDR3aa: CSVAEQGRTYNEQFF
CDR3nt: TGCAGCGTTGCCGAACAGGGGCGCACCTACAATGAGCAGTTCTTC
len: 15
v_gene: TRBV29-1
abundance: .
j_gene: TRBJ2-1
d_gene: TRBD1

CDR3aa: CASSSWTGDLSGYTF
CDR3nt: TGTGCCAGCAGCTCGTGGACAGGGGATTTGAGTGGCTACACCTTC
len: 15
v_gene: TRBV11-2
abundance: .
j_gene: TRBJ1-2
d_gene: TRBD1

CDR3aa: CASSLGVSNTGELFF
CDR3nt: TGTGCCAGCAGTTTAGGTGTTTCGAACACCGGGGAGCTGTTTTTT
len: 15
v_gene: TRBV12-3/TRBV12-4
abundance: few
j_gene: TRBJ2-2
d_gene: .

CDR3aa: CASSRGNTGEDTQYF
CDR3nt: TGTGCCAGCAGCCGAGGCAATACGGGAGAAGATACGCAGTATTTT
len: 15
v_gene: TRBV3-1
abundance: .
j_gene: TRBJ2-3
d_gene: .

CDR3aa: CASSTQTGSVSGNTIYF
CDR3nt: TGTGCCAGCAGTACCCAAACCGGCAGCGTCTCTGGAAACACCATATATTTT
len: 17
v_gene: TRBV12-3/TRBV12-4
abundance: once
j_gene: TRBJ1-3
d_gene: .

CDR3aa: CASSNQGRYEQYF
CDR3nt: TGTGCCAGTAGTAACCAGGGACGATACGAGCAGTACTTC
len: 13
v_gene: TRBV19
abundance: .
j_gene: TRBJ2-7
d_gene: .

CDR3aa: CASSLGQSPGANVLTF
CDR3nt: TGTGCCAGCAGCTTGGGGCAGTCCCCTGGGGCCAACGTCCTGACTTTC
len: 16
v_gene: TRBV5-6
abundance: .
j_gene: TRBJ2-6
d_gene: .

CDR3aa: CASSWAGHTDTQYF
CDR3nt: TGCGCCAGCAGCTGGGCGGGCCACACAGATACGCAGTATTTT
len: 14
v_gene: TRBV5-1
abundance: .
j_gene: TRBJ2-3
d_gene: .

CDR3aa: CAIDSGRRETQYF
CDR3nt: TGTGCCATCGACTCCGGGAGGCGAGAGACCCAGTACTTC
len: 13
v_gene: TRBV10-3
abundance: .
j_gene: TRBJ2-5
d_gene: TRBD2

CDR3aa: CSVPGYTTDTQYF
CDR3nt: TGCAGTGTCCCGGGGTATACGACAGATACGCAGTATTTT
len: 13
v_gene: TRBV20-1
abundance: .
j_gene: TRBJ2-3
d_gene: .

CDR3aa: CATSDHPGTPKGQLFF
CDR3nt: TGTGCCACCAGTGACCACCCCGGGACCCCGAAGGGGCAGCTGTTTTTT
len: 16
v_gene: TRBV24-1
abundance: few
j_gene: TRBJ2-2
d_gene: .

CDR3aa: CASSSIAGPYEQYF
CDR3nt: TGTGCCAGCAGCAGCATAGCGGGACCCTACGAGCAGTACTTC
len: 14
v_gene: TRBV5-1
abundance: many
j_gene: TRBJ2-7
d_gene: TRBD2

CDR3aa: CASSPPGGRALNEQFF
CDR3nt: TGTGCCAGCAGCCCTCCGGGGGGGAGGGCCCTAAATGAGCAGTTCTTC
len: 16
v_gene: TRBV11-1
abundance: once
j_gene: TRBJ2-1
d_gene: TRBD2

CDR3aa: CSATPGLRAKNIQYF
CDR3nt: TGCAGTGCTACACCGGGACTCCGAGCCAAAAACATTCAGTACTTC
len: 15
v_gene: TRBV20-1
abundance: few
j_gene: TRBJ2-4
d_gene: .

CDR3aa: CSARRGATQYF
CDR3nt: TGCAGTGCTAGAAGAGGGGCGACCCAGTACTTC
len: 11
v_gene: TRBV20-1
abundance: few
j_gene: TRBJ2-5
d_gene: .

CDR3aa: CASSVSPGNNEQYF
CDR3nt: TGTGCCAGCAGTGTTAGTCCCGGGAACAACGAGCAGTACTTC
len: 14
v_gene: TRBV12-3/TRBV12-4
abundance: .
j_gene: TRBJ2-7
d_gene: .

CDR3aa: CASSSGTSGAGWYF
CDR3nt: TGCGCCAGCAGCTCTGGGACTAGCGGGGCCGGGTGGTACTTC
len: 14
v_gene: TRBV5-1
abundance: .
j_gene: TRBJ2-7
d_gene: TRBD2

CDR3aa: CAIQTQNTEAFF
CDR3nt: TGTGCCATCCAGACACAGAACACTGAAGCTTTCTTT
len: 12
v_gene: TRBV7-9
abundance: .
j_gene: TRBJ1-1
d_gene: .

CDR3aa: CATSDLTRDPTGELFF
CDR3nt: TGTGCCACCAGTGATTTGACCAGGGACCCCACCGGGGAGCTGTTTTTT
len: 16
v_gene: TRBV24-1
abundance: .
j_gene: TRBJ2-2
d_gene: .

CDR3aa: CASSRTGSNEQFF
CDR3nt: TGTGCCAGCAGCCGGACAGGTTCCAATGAGCAGTTCTTC
len: 13
v_gene: TRBV12-3/TRBV12-4
abundance: .
j_gene: TRBJ2-1
d_gene: TRBD1

CDR3aa: CASSHGTGGIIDEQFF
CDR3nt: TGCGCCAGCAGCCATGGGACAGGGGGTATTATAGATGAGCAGTTCTTC
len: 16
v_gene: TRBV4-3
abundance: few
j_gene: TRBJ2-1
d_gene: TRBD1

CDR3aa: CASSQDGGRYDEQYF
CDR3nt: TGCGCCAGCAGCCAAGATGGAGGCAGGTACGATGAGCAGTACTTC
len: 15
v_gene: TRBV4-3
abundance: .
j_gene: TRBJ2-5
d_gene: .

CDR3aa: CASSLDSRPDTQYF
CDR3nt: TGTGCCAGCAGCTTAGATTCTAGACCGGATACGCAGTATTTT
len: 14
v_gene: TRBV7-9
abundance: .
j_gene: TRBJ2-3
d_gene: .

CDR3aa: CASRVTGGETQYF
CDR3nt: TGTGCCAGCAGAGTGACGGGAGGAGAGACCCAGTACTTC
len: 13
v_gene: TRBV4-2
abundance: few
j_gene: TRBJ2-5
d_gene: TRBD2

CDR3aa: CASSLQSGIPYNEQFF
CDR3nt: TGTGCCAGCAGCTTACAGAGCGGGATCCCTTACAATGAGCAGTTCTTC
len: 16
v_gene: TRBV7-9
abundance: few
j_gene: TRBJ2-1
d_gene: TRBD2

CDR3aa: CASSSELRGYEQYF
CDR3nt: TGTGCCAGCAGCTCCGAACTAAGAGGCTACGAGCAGTACTTC
len: 14
v_gene: TRBV7-9
abundance: few
j_gene: TRBJ2-7
d_gene: .

CDR3aa: CASSLALADYTF
CDR3nt: TGTGCCAGCAGCTTAGCACTGGCGGACTACACCTTC
len: 12
v_gene: TRBV7-2
abundance: .
j_gene: TRBJ1-2
d_gene: .

CDR3aa: CASQLQGGQGFYEQYF
CDR3nt: TGTGCCAGCCAACTCCAGGGGGGACAGGGATTCTACGAGCAGTACTTC
len: 16
v_gene: TRBV2
abundance: .
j_gene: TRBJ2-7
d_gene: TRBD1